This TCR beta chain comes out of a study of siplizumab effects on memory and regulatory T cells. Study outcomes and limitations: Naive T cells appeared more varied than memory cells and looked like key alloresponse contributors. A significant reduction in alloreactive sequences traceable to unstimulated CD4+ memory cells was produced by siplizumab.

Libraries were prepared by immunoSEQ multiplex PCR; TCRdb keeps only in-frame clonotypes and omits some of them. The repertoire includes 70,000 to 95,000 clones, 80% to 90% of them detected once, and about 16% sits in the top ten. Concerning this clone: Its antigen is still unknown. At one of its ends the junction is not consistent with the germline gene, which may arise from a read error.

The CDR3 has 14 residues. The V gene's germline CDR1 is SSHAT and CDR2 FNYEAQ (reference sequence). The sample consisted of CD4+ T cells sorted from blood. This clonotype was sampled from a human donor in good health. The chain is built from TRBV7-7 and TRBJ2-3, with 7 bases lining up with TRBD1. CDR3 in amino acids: CASSPGTASNTQYF. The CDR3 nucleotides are TGTGCTAGCAGCCCTGGGACAGCCAGCAATACGCAGTATTTT. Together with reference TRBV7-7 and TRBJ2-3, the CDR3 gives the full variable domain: GAGVSQSPRYKVTKRGQDVTLRCDPISSHATLYWYQQALGQGPEFLTYFNYEAQPDKSGLPSDRFSAERPEGSISTLTIQRTEQRDSAMYRCASSPGTASNTQYFGPGTRLTVL.